The next 17 T cell receptor beta chains were all read from a single sample in a study of T cell repertoires in cytomegalovirus infection. Their target antigens are unknown. TCRdb passed the reads through MiXCR, listing each CDR3 protein once. The sample has about half a million distinct CDR3 sequences; roughly a third are singletons. The sequenced sample was cultured PBMCs, obtained from culture after CMV antigen stimulation. The receptors were gathered from a human donor in good health (CMV status not recorded). Some clones in this sample may be carry-over from other donors' samples.

Ten or more counts support this clonotype. V usage is TRBV7-8 and J usage is TRBJ2-1; 10 bases match TRBD2. The CDR3 has 15 amino acids. Germline lookup yields CDR1 SGHVS and CDR2 FQNEAQ. The J segment lost 3 bases and the V segment lost 3 bases, leaving 2 bases of the junction unmatched. CDR3 nucleotide sequence: TGTGCCAGCAGCTTCGGACTAGCGGTCTACAATGAGCAGTTCTTC. Its translation is CASSFGLAVYNEQFF. The entire variable domain, with the rest obtained from reference TRBV7-8 and TRBJ2-1, is as follows: GAGVSQSPRYKVAKRGQDVALRCDPISGHVSLFWYQQALGQGPEFLTYFQNEAQLDKSGLPSDRFFAERPEGSVSTLKIQRTQQEDSAVYLCASSFGLAVYNEQFFGPGTRLTVL.

In its sample, this clonotype was seen many times. This rearrangement joins TRBV7-2 to TRBJ2-4; TRBD2 aligns across 10 bases. Losses at the gene ends were 5 bases for V and 9 bases for J; bases not matched to a gene: 10. In germline, CDR1 is SGHTA, CDR2 FQGNSA. The CDR3 has 15 amino acids. CDR3 nucleotides: TGTGCCAGCAGCCTCCTAACTAGCGGGATGGGCATTCAGTACTTC. It yields the protein CASSLLTSGMGIQYF. The complete variable domain, with remaining parts taken from reference TRBV7-2 and TRBJ2-4, reads GAGVSQSPSNKVTEKGKDVELRCDPISGHTALYWYRQSLGQGLEFLIYFQGNSAPDKSGLPSDRFSAERTGGSVSTLTIQRTQQEDSAVYLCASSLLTSGMGIQYFGAGTRLSVL.

The chain uses TRBV11-2 and TRBJ2-5; 8 nucleotides line up with TRBD2. This CDR3 has 16 residues. The junction had 15 bases not matched to a gene; V was cut back by 7 bases and J by 5 bases. CDR1 SGHAT and CDR2 FQNNGV come from the germline V gene. The CDR3 reads CASTSSGGGMGETQYF. CDR3 nucleotides: TGTGCCAGCACCTCCTCGGGAGGGGGGATGGGCGAGACCCAGTACTTC.

This clonotype was observed a few times. The rearrangement joins TRBV19 to TRBJ1-2; a weak D match, TRBD1 (6 bases). The V and J ends lost 7 bases and 2 bases respectively, with 17 bases between them. The CDR3 consists of 15 residues. From germline, CDR1 is LNHDA and CDR2 SQIVND (reference sequence). The CDR3 sequence: CASTILDSNNYGYTF. The CDR3 region has the DNA TGTGCCAGTACAATCCTGGACAGCAACAACTATGGCTACACCTTC.

The CDR3 DNA reads TGTGCCAGCAGCGTAACCCTGGACAGGGGGGACCCGTTTGGCTACACCTTC. This sequence encodes CASSVTLDRGDPFGYTF. The V gene is TRBV9, the J gene TRBJ1-2; 10 bases fit TRBD1. The CDR3 is 17 amino acids. CDR1 and CDR2 (germline): SGDLS, YYNGEE. With 1 base clipped from V and 7 bases from J, the junction kept 13 bases outside the gene matches.

The chain carries TRBV18 and TRBJ2-5, with 10 nucleotides matching TRBD2. Per the germline V gene, CDR1 is KGHSH and CDR2 is LQKENI. J lost 4 bases, V lost 1 base, and 12 bases had no gene match. The CDR3 is 18 amino acids. The CDR3 nucleotides are TGTGCCAGCTCACCACTTCAGGGTCCTAGCGGGGGTCGAGAGACCCAGTACTTC. Residues: CASSPLQGPSGGRETQYF. The whole variable domain, remainder taken from reference TRBV18 and TRBJ2-5, is NAGVMQNPRHLVRRRGQEARLRCSPMKGHSHVYWYRQLPEEGLKFMVYLQKENIIDESGMPKERFSAEFPKEGPSILRIQQVVRGDSAAYFCASSPLQGPSGGRETQYFGPGTRLLVL.

This clonotype has at least ten counts. V and J are TRBV12-3 or TRBV12-4 and TRBJ1-2; a possible D gene is TRBD1 (6 bases). The CDR3 has 14 amino acids. V was shortened by 5 bases and J by 2 bases, with 12 bases between the two germline ends. The CDR3 coding sequence is TGTGCCAGCAGTAGGACAGCGGCAAACTATGGCTACACCTTC. The encoded protein is CASSRTAANYGYTF.

The J gene is TRBJ2-3, the V gene TRBV9; possibly TRBD2 for D (6 bases). The CDR3 has 15 residues. Trimming took off 4 bases at V and 0 bases at J, with 12 bases between the two ends. CDR1 SGDLS and CDR2 YYNGEE come from the germline V gene. The CDR3 region has the DNA TGTGCCAGCAGCTCACCCGGGACTAGCACAGATACGCAGTATTTT. Translated: CASSSPGTSTDTQYF.

This clonotype appeared a few times. The chain combines TRBV6-2 or TRBV6-3 with TRBJ1-1; D uncertain. The V gene lost 2 bases and the J gene lost 0 bases, with 13 bases spanning the gap. CDR3 length: 16 residues. Germline V gene data show CDR1 as MNHEY and CDR2 as SVGEGT. In DNA, the CDR3 is TGTGCCAGCAGTTACCCGCGTTCAGGCATGAACACTGAAGCTTTCTTT. It specifies CASSYPRSGMNTEAFF.

This clonotype was picked up one time. The chain joins TRBV6-4 to TRBJ2-5; D is possibly TRBD2 (6 bases). The CDR3 totals 14 residues. In germline, CDR1 is MRHNA, CDR2 SNTAGT. Between the trimmed V and J ends, which lost 6 bases and 0 bases, there was a span of 11 bases. CDR3 sequence: CASRDGGNQETQYF. CDR3 nucleotides: TGTGCCAGCAGGGACGGAGGGAACCAAGAGACCCAGTACTTC.

The chain employs TRBV7-6 and TRBJ2-7, with 11 bases identical to TRBD2. CDR3 size: 18 residues. With 5 bases clipped from V and 4 bases from J, the junction kept 16 bases outside the gene matches. The germline CDR1 and CDR2 sequences are SGHVS and FNYEAQ. CDR3 sequence reads: CASSPRPGLADSPYEQYV. CDR3 sequence (DNA): TGTGCCAGCAGCCCGAGACCGGGACTAGCGGACAGCCCGTACGAGCAGTACGTC.

This clonotype was observed a few times. CDR3 protein: CATSVQVAEYTDTQYF. CDR3 in DNA: TGTGCCACCAGCGTCCAAGTGGCGGAGTACACAGATACGCAGTATTTT. The genes are TRBV15 and TRBJ2-3; no firm D call. CDR3 length: 16 residues. The ends were cut back, 5 bases at V and 2 bases at J, with 17 bases in the middle. Germline loops: CDR1 LNHNV, CDR2 YYDKDF (reference sequence).

The J gene is TRBJ2-4, the V gene TRBV7-2; no clear D. Trimming pared 5 bases from V and 7 bases from J, leaving 12 bases between. Germline V gene sequence: CDR1 SGHTA, CDR2 FQGNSA. There are 13 residues in the CDR3. Written as DNA, the CDR3 is TGTGCCAGCAGCCCGCGACAAGGCAACATTCAGTACTTC. Protein sequence: CASSPRQGNIQYF.

This clonotype was picked up many times. The gene calls are TRBV7-2 and TRBJ2-5; D gene uncertain. This CDR3 has 14 amino acids. Germline CDR1 and CDR2: SGHTA and FQGNSA. Trimming pared 1 base from V and 0 bases from J, leaving 6 bases between. The CDR3 DNA reads as TGTGCCAGCAGCTTAGAACGCTACCAAGAGACCCAGTACTTC. It yields the protein CASSLERYQETQYF.

This clonotype was detected only a few times. The V and J genes are TRBV6-2 or TRBV6-3 and TRBJ2-5, with D possibly TRBD1 on 6 matching bases. This CDR3 contains 15 residues. Trimming pared 2 bases from V and 3 bases from J, leaving 13 bases between. CDR1 and CDR2 (germline): MNHEY, SVGEGT. The CDR3 DNA sequence: TGTGCCAGCAGTTACATCGGACAGCCGAAAGAGACCCAGTACTTC. It yields the protein CASSYIGQPKETQYF.

This clonotype came up a few times. The chain has TRBV7-8 and TRBJ2-7, with unresolved D. This CDR3 is built from 12 residues. Germline CDR1 is SGHVS and CDR2 is FQNEAQ. The V end was cut by 7 bases, the J end by 3 bases, with 10 bases between. DNA for the CDR3: TGTGCCAGCACCACAGCTGGCTACGAGCAGTACGTC. Amino acids: CASTTAGYEQYV.

The chain combines TRBV7-2 with TRBJ2-1, with a tentative D call TRBD1 (6 bases). V dropped 5 bases and J dropped 0 bases, with 14 bases sitting between them. This CDR3 comprises 16 residues. Germline CDR1 SGHTA, CDR2 FQGNSA. CDR3 in amino acids: CASSRLTGSSYNEQFF. CDR3 nucleotide sequence: TGTGCCAGCAGCCGATTGACAGGTAGCTCCTACAATGAGCAGTTCTTC.